The rows below give T cell receptor beta chains drawn from one sample of a study of neurological immune-mediated disorders. TCRdb ran MiXCR on the 5' RACE reads and lists one entry per CDR3 protein. The repertoire holds 35,000 to 40,000 distinct CDR3 sequences, with 11% as singletons. The sample was PBMCs. These receptors all come from a man between 60 and 75 years old with HTLV-1-associated myelopathy (HAM/TSP). Each CDR3 is given with its conserved first and last residue. The D gene is left open where the match is weak. The listing skips clone size in some rows; elsewhere it reads once, few, many or a size class.

j_call,clone_size,v_call,d_call,cdr3_nt,cdr3_aa
TRBJ2-3,many,TRBV5-5,TRBD1,TGTGCCAGCAGCTTTTCCGGGACAGGGGTTTCCACAGATACGCAGTATTTT,CASSFSGTGVSTDTQYF
TRBJ2-1,many,TRBV28,TRBD1,TGTGCCAGCACTACTCTGACAGGGATGCAGTTCTTC,CASTTLTGMQFF
TRBJ2-3,many,TRBV7-8,-,TGTGCCAGCAGCTTAGCGGGAGGTCGGGATACGCAGTATTTT,CASSLAGGRDTQYF
TRBJ2-7,many,TRBV20-1,-,TGCAGTGCTAGAGTCGCCGGGAGCCCGGGGGACGAGCAGTACTTC,CSARVAGSPGDEQYF
TRBJ2-1,many,TRBV9,-,TGTGCCAGCAGCGTAGCTCCCGGCCAGGACTCATACAATGAGCAGTTCTTC,CASSVAPGQDSYNEQFF
TRBJ2-3,many,TRBV20-1,TRBD2,TGCAGTGCTAGGGTAGCGGGGACAGATACGCAGTATTTT,CSARVAGTDTQYF
TRBJ1-5,many,TRBV12-3/TRBV12-4,TRBD1,TGTGCCAGCAGTCCTCCGGGACAGGTAACTAGCAATCAGCCCCAGCATTTT,CASSPPGQVTSNQPQHF
TRBJ1-4,many,TRBV20-1,-,TGCAGTGCTAGAGATTATAAACAGCTTAATGAAAAACTGTTTTTT,CSARDYKQLNEKLFF
TRBJ2-5,many,TRBV3-1,TRBD2,TGTGCCAGCAGCCATATTCTAGCGGGAGGCCAAGAGACCCAGTACTTC,CASSHILAGGQETQYF
TRBJ2-3,many,TRBV7-9,-,TGTGCCAGCAGCTTGGAGGGAGGTACGCAGTATTTT,CASSLEGGTQYF
TRBJ1-1,many,TRBV12-3/TRBV12-4,-,TGTGCCAGCACCTTGGTGGGGGCGGACACTGAAGCTTTCTTT,CASTLVGADTEAFF
TRBJ2-1,many,TRBV11-3,TRBD2,TGTGCCAGCAGCAAAGGACTAGCGGGAGACTCCGCCTACAATGAGCAGTTCTTC,CASSKGLAGDSAYNEQFF
TRBJ2-6,many,TRBV24-1,-,TGTGCCACCAGCCAGGGACGGGCTGGGGCCAACGTCCTGACTTTC,CATSQGRAGANVLTF
TRBJ1-2,many,TRBV5-1,-,TGCGCCAGCAGCTTGGGGGCCGGGACCAACGGGGGCTACACCTTC,CASSLGAGTNGGYTF
TRBJ1-1,-,TRBV29-1,TRBD1,TGCAGCGGGGGGGACAGGGTGAACACTGTAGCTTTCTTT,CSGGDRVNTVAFF
TRBJ1-2,many,TRBV5-5,-,TGTGCCAGCAGCTTGGAAGCTCCCGAGTGGGCTAACTATGGCTACACCTTC,CASSLEAPEWANYGYTF
TRBJ2-1,many,TRBV15,-,TGTGCCACCAGCAGAGTGTTATCAAGGGGCAACTACAATGAGCAGTTCTTC,CATSRVLSRGNYNEQFF
TRBJ2-1,many,TRBV24-1,-,TGTGCCACCGGATCCACAGGGGTAGTGGCGGGAGGAAGGGGGGAGCAGTTCTTC,CATGSTGVVAGGRGEQFF
TRBJ1-3,many,TRBV3-1,TRBD1,TGTGCCAGCAGCCAACCCCGGACAGGGGGAAACACCATATATTTT,CASSQPRTGGNTIYF
TRBJ2-1,many,TRBV10-3,TRBD2,TGTGCCATCAGGGGGGGTAGCGGGAGAGAGATACACAATGAGCAGTTCTTC,CAIRGGSGREIHNEQFF
TRBJ2-7,many,TRBV5-1,-,TGCGCCAGCAGCTTGGGCTGGACCTACGAGCAGTACTTC,CASSLGWTYEQYF
TRBJ1-2,many,TRBV9,TRBD1,TGTGCCAGACAGGGGTATGGCTACACCTTC,CARQGYGYTF
TRBJ2-4,many,TRBV14,-,TGTGCCAGCAGCCAAGTCCCTTCCTGGCCTAACAAAAACATTCAGTACTTC,CASSQVPSWPNKNIQYF
TRBJ2-1,many,TRBV30,TRBD1,TGTGCCTGGAGTGTAAAGGGGGCGCCGGGCAATGAGCAGTTCTTC,CAWSVKGAPGNEQFF
TRBJ2-5,many,TRBV5-5,TRBD2,TGTGCCAGCAGCTCCGGACTAGCGGGCCGACAAGAGACCCAGTACTTC,CASSSGLAGRQETQYF
TRBJ2-1,many,TRBV6-5,-,TGTGCCAGCAGTTACGGGCTAGCCAATGAGCAGTTCTTC,CASSYGLANEQFF
TRBJ1-2,medium-sized,TRBV5-1,-,TGCGCCAGCAGCTTGGACAATAACTATGGCTACACCTTC,CASSLDNNYGYTF
TRBJ2-7,many,TRBV25-1,TRBD1,TGTGCCAGCAGTGCCCACGGGACAGGGGTGAAAGAGCAGTACTTC,CASSAHGTGVKEQYF
TRBJ2-7,many,TRBV20-1,-,TGCAGTGCTCTGTATTCCTACGAGCAGTACTTC,CSALYSYEQYF
TRBJ1-3,many,TRBV21-1,-,TGTGCCAGCAGCAAAGTACGAACAGGGGGCTCTGGAAACACCATATATTTT,CASSKVRTGGSGNTIYF
TRBJ2-7,many,TRBV7-9,-,TGTGCCAGCAGCTTAAACGGAAACGAGCAGTACTTC,CASSLNGNEQYF
TRBJ1-1,many,TRBV29-1,TRBD1,TGCAGCGTTGCGGGACAGACAAACACTGAAGCTTTCTTT,CSVAGQTNTEAFF
TRBJ2-7,many,TRBV20-1,TRBD2,TGCAGTGCTAGAGAAGGACTTGCGGGGGGGGGTCCGTACTTC,CSAREGLAGGGPYF
TRBJ2-5,many,TRBV2,-,TGTGCCAGCAGTCGGGCCCCTGGGGAGACCCAGTACTTC,CASSRAPGETQYF
TRBJ1-4,many,TRBV5-1,-,TGCGCCAGCAGCAGCTCCGGGGGGACTAATGAAAAACTGTTTTTT,CASSSSGGTNEKLFF
TRBJ2-5,many,TRBV5-6,-,TGTGCCAGCAGCTCGTTCGGGACCGAAGAGACCCAGTACTTC,CASSSFGTEETQYF
TRBJ2-7,many,TRBV28,TRBD1,TGTGCCAGCAGACCAGGTGGGACAGGGTCCTACGAGCAGTACTTC,CASRPGGTGSYEQYF
TRBJ1-2,-,TRBV4-3,-,TGCGCCAGCAGCCAAGTAGGGGAGGGGACCGGCTATGGCTACACCTTC,CASSQVGEGTGYGYTF
TRBJ2-1,many,TRBV12-3/TRBV12-4,TRBD2,TGTGCCAGCAGTACCGTAGCGGGTGCCTACAATGAGCAGTTCTTC,CASSTVAGAYNEQFF
TRBJ1-1,-,TRBV7-9,-,TGTGCCAGCAGCCCGACAACCGAAGCTTTCTTT,CASSPTTEAFF
TRBJ2-2,many,TRBV9,TRBD1,TGTGCCAGCAGTCCCGGACAGGGAAGGACCACCGGGGAGCTGTTTTTT,CASSPGQGRTTGELFF
TRBJ1-1,many,TRBV12-3/TRBV12-4,TRBD1,TGTGCCAGCACCCTTGGACAGGGGGCGATTTCGGAAGCTTTCTTT,CASTLGQGAISEAFF
TRBJ2-2,many,TRBV5-1,-,TGCGCCAGCAGCTTACAACTCAGGGTCGCGAACACCGGGGAGCTGTTTTTT,CASSLQLRVANTGELFF
TRBJ1-1,many,TRBV10-3,-,TGTGCCAGCAGGGTGGGGAGGGACACTGAAGCTTTCTTT,CASRVGRDTEAFF